These 12 T cell receptor beta chains were sequenced from one sample in a study of T-cell reconstitution after alpha-beta-depleted transplantation in children. The authors prepared the TCRbeta library with unique molecular identifiers. MiXCR was run by TCRdb on the PCR reads, yielding one entry per CDR3 protein. The sample holds about 580,000 distinct CDR3 sequences, over 20% seen once. The sequencing here drew on PBMCs, taken before TCRalphabeta/CD19-depleted stem cell transplant. Every receptor here comes from a boy in the first two years of life with Wiskott-Aldrich syndrome, due to receive a stem cell transplant.

This clonotype has just a few counts. This rearrangement joins TRBV14 to TRBJ2-2; D remains unclear. This CDR3 comprises 13 residues. V was clipped by 0 bases and J by 8 bases, with 7 bases between them. CDR1 and CDR2 (germline): SGHDN, FVKESK. The CDR3 DNA reads as TGTGCCAGCAGCCAAGATCTTAGGGGGGAGCTGTTTTTT. Translated: CASSQDLRGELFF.

This clonotype has more than one count but fewer than ten. The chain couples TRBV27 to TRBJ1-2; D might be TRBD1 (5 bases). The length of the CDR3 is 14 residues. The germline V and J ends were trimmed by 3 bases and 4 bases, with 12 bases remaining between them. Germline-derived CDR1 and CDR2 are MNHEY and SMNVEV (reference sequence). The CDR3 DNA is TGTGCCAGCAGTTTTGCGGGACGCAGCTATGGCTACACCTTC. Residues: CASSFAGRSYGYTF.

The sample holds a few counts of this clonotype. V gene TRBV29-1 combines with J gene TRBJ1-2, with 8 bases aligning to TRBD1. The CDR3 sequence is 16 residues long. The V segment lost 1 base and the J segment 8 bases; nucleotides outside the gene matches: 15. The V gene's germline CDR1 is SQVTM and CDR2 ANQGSEA. The CDR3 protein is CSVEGGPGGETGGYTF. As DNA, the CDR3 is TGCAGCGTTGAAGGAGGGCCAGGGGGCGAGACGGGCGGCTACACCTTC.

The chain couples TRBV20-1 to TRBJ2-7; D is unresolved. The germline gives CDR1 DFQATT, CDR2 SNEGSKA (reference sequence). V gave up 0 bases and J gave up 6 bases, with 6 bases separating them. CDR3 length equals 11 residues. The chain's CDR3 is CSARDPREQYF. Here the CDR3 DNA reads TGCAGTGCTAGAGACCCCCGCGAGCAGTACTTC.

This clonotype was recorded once. V is TRBV19 and J is TRBJ2-7; 11 bases match TRBD2. The junction had 6 bases not matched to a gene; V was cut back by 5 bases and J by 3 bases. The CDR3 is 15 residues long. Germline V gene lookup returns CDR1 LNHDA and CDR2 SQIVND (reference sequence). The CDR3 coding sequence is TGTGCCAGTAGTGGAGCACTAGCGGGGGTCTACGAGCAGTACTTC. Amino acids: CASSGALAGVYEQYF.

V is TRBV5-1 and J is TRBJ1-1; TRBD1 agrees at 9 bases. This CDR3 has 13 residues. V shed 7 bases, J shed 4 bases, and the junction held 5 bases outside the gene matches. Per germline, CDR1 SGHRS and CDR2 YFSETQ. This CDR3 is CASFLGQGTEAFF. The CDR3 region has the DNA TGCGCCAGCTTTTTGGGACAGGGCACTGAAGCTTTCTTT.

This clonotype was seen more than once but under ten times. This sequence joins TRBV20-1 and TRBJ2-1, with 11 bases aligning to TRBD2. The CDR3 is made up of 16 amino acids. Germline V gives CDR1 DFQATT, CDR2 SNEGSKA (reference sequence). V was clipped by 5 bases and J by 0 bases; unmatched bases: 6. For the CDR3, the DNA is TGCAGTGCTGGGACTAGCGGAAGCATCTCCTACAATGAGCAGTTCTTC. Translation gives CSAGTSGSISYNEQFF.

At least ten counts were recorded for this clonotype. The rearrangement links TRBV9 to TRBJ2-6; TRBD2 matches 15 bases. Germline CDR1 is SGDLS and CDR2 is YYNGEE. The CDR3 consists of 20 residues. V lost 4 bases, J lost 0 bases, and 8 bases stayed unmatched. The CDR3 nucleotides read TGTGCCAGCAGCCCCGGGACTAGCGGGAGGCTAGACTCTGGGGCCAACGTCCTGACTTTC. Protein: CASSPGTSGRLDSGANVLTF. The complete variable domain, with remaining parts taken from reference TRBV9 and TRBJ2-6, reads DSGVTQTPKHLITATGQRVTLRCSPRSGDLSVYWYQQSLDQGLQFLIQYYNGEERAKGNILERFSAQQFPDLHSELNLSSLELGDSALYFCASSPGTSGRLDSGANVLTFGAGSRLTVL.

This clonotype was seen more than once but under ten times. The chain combines TRBV20-1 with TRBJ1-4, with D tentatively TRBD1 (6 bases). Trimming took 5 bases from V and 0 from J, leaving 16 bases between them. In germline, CDR1 is DFQATT, CDR2 SNEGSKA (reference sequence). The length of the CDR3 is 16 residues. CDR3 sequence: CSARLTWTATNEKLFF. CDR3 DNA sequence: TGCAGTGCTCGCTTAACATGGACAGCAACTAATGAAAAACTGTTTTTT.

V and J are TRBV15 and TRBJ2-2; unclear D gene. This CDR3 is built from 14 residues. Germline V gene sequence: CDR1 LNHNV, CDR2 YYDKDF (reference sequence). V was clipped by 4 bases and J by 1 base, with 7 bases between them. CDR3 nucleotide sequence: TGTGCCACCAGCAAAACAGTGAACACCGGGGAGCTGTTTTTT. It specifies CATSKTVNTGELFF.

The rearrangement links TRBV14 to TRBJ2-1, with TRBD2 matching over 12 bases. V shed 4 bases, J shed 5 bases, and the junction held 9 bases outside the gene matches. This CDR3 is 17 amino acids long. CDR1 is SGHDN, CDR2 FVKESK, per germline. CDR3 loop: CASSPIIRLAGDNEQFF. As DNA, the CDR3 is TGTGCCAGCAGCCCCATAATCCGACTAGCGGGAGACAATGAGCAGTTCTTC.

The chain carries TRBV10-3 and TRBJ2-7; 10 bases are shared with TRBD2. V shed 10 bases, J shed 1 base, and the junction held 10 bases outside the gene matches. CDR1 and CDR2 from the germline V gene are ENHRY and SYGVKD. The CDR3 has 15 residues. This CDR3 is CATTILAGASYEQYF. CDR3 bases: TGTGCCACCACAATCCTAGCGGGAGCGTCCTACGAGCAGTACTTC.